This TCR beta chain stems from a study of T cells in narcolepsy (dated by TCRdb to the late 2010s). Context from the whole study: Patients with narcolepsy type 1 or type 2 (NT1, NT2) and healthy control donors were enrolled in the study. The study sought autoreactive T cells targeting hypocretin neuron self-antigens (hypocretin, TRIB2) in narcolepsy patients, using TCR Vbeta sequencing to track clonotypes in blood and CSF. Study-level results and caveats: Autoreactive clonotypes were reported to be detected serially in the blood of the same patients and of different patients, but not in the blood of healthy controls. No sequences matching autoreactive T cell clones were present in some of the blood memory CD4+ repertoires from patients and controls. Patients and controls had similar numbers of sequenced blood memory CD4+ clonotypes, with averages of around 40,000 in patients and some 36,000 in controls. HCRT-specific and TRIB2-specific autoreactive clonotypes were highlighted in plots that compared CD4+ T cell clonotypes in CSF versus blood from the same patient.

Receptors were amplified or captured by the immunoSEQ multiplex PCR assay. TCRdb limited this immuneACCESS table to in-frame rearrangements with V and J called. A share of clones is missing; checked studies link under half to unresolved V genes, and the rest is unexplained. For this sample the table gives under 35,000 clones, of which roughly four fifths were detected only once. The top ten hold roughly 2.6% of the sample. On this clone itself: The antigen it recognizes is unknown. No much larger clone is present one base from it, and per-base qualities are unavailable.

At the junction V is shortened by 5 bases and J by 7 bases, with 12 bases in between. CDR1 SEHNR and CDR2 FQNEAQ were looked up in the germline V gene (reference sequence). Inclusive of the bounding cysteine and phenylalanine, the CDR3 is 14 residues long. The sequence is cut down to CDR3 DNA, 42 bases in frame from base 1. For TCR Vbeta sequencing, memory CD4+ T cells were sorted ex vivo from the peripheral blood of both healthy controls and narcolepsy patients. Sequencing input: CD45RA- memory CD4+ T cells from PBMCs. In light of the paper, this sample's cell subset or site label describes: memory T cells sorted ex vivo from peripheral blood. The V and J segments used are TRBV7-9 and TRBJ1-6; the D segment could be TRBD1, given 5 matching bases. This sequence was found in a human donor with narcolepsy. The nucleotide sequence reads TGTGCCAGCAGCATAGGGACGCTAAATTCACCCCTCCACTTT. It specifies CASSIGTLNSPLHF.